The sequence of this T cell receptor beta chain was determined in a study of cytomegalovirus exposure and HLA in healthy donors. This CDR3 region has 15 residues. Trimming took 4 bases from V and 4 from J; bases not matched to a gene: 7. Germline V gene data show CDR1 as SGHDT and CDR2 as YYEEEE. The primer mix had 60 Vbeta and 13 Jbeta primers. Profiling relied on immunoSEQ multiplex PCR, and the TCRdb table lists in-frame clones only, not all of them. The sample contains tens of thousands of clones, roughly 65% of which appear only once. Sequencing was performed on PBMCs. The V gene is TRBV5-6, the J gene TRBJ2-2; TRBD1 agrees at 7 bases. The TCR originated in a male donor in good health and CMV-seropositive. Written as DNA, the CDR3 is TGTGCCAGCAGCCCCCGACAGGGAGCCACCGGGGAGCTGTTTTTT. Its translation is CASSPRQGATGELFF. Full variable domain (outside the CDR3, taken from reference TRBV5-6 and TRBJ2-2): DAGVTQSPTHLIKTRGQQVTLRCSPKSGHDTVSWYQQALGQGPQFIFQYYEEEERQRGNFPDRFSGHQFPNYSSELNVNALLLGDSALYLCASSPRQGATGELFFGEGSRLTVL.